One and the same sample provided the 17 T cell receptor beta chains below, sequenced in a study of control samples from healthy donors and cancer patients. The repertoire was sequenced with immunoSEQ multiplex PCR; TCRdb's copy has only in-frame clones and lacks some. The sample includes 150,000 to 200,000 clones, around 91% seen only once; the top ten take more than 1.3%. The sample was blood. The source of these receptors is a woman in her fifties or sixties in good health.

CDR3 protein: CASTDNSSYEQYF. The CDR3 DNA follows: TGTGCCAGCACCGACAACAGCTCCTACGAGCAGTACTTC. The V and J genes are TRBV2 and TRBJ2-7; D unclear. Germline loops: CDR1 SNHLY, CDR2 FYNNEI. Trimming removed 7 bases from V and 0 bases from J, with 10 bases in between. There are 13 residues in the CDR3.

This chain connects TRBV5-4 to TRBJ1-2; TRBD1 matches at 10 bases. The CDR3 sequence is 16 residues long. Germline V CDR1 and CDR2: SGHNT, YYREEE (reference sequence). After removal of 4 bases from V and 3 bases from J, the junction contained 9 bases not matched to a gene. The CDR3 region has the DNA TGTGCCAGCAGCCCGCAGAGGGGGACAGGGGACTATGGCTACACCTTC. Protein product: CASSPQRGTGDYGYTF.

The rearrangement joins TRBV18 to TRBJ1-4; D is undetermined. This CDR3 comprises 16 residues. CDR1 is KGHSH and CDR2 is LQKENI in the germline V gene. Trimming stripped 0 bases from V and 3 bases from J, with 11 bases between. In DNA, the CDR3 is TGTGCCAGCTCACCACCTGACGGAGCTCCTAATGAAAAACTGTTTTTT. It encodes CASSPPDGAPNEKLFF.

The chain combines TRBV29-1 with TRBJ2-5, with TRBD1 matching over 7 bases. From germline, CDR1 is SQVTM and CDR2 ANQGSEA. The V gene end was trimmed by 2 bases and the J gene end by 5 bases; junction bases not matched to a gene: 5. The CDR3 consists of 13 residues. The CDR3 sequence: CSVETGVGETQYF. The CDR3 coding sequence is TGCAGCGTTGAAACAGGGGTGGGGGAGACCCAGTACTTC.

This chain uses TRBV15 with TRBJ2-7, with D perhaps matching TRBD1 (6 bases). CDR1 LNHNV and CDR2 YYDKDF come from the germline V gene (reference sequence). The ends were cut back, 5 bases at V and 2 bases at J, with 13 bases in the middle. The CDR3 is 14 residues long. CDR3 sequence: CATSGNRQAYEQYF. CDR3 DNA sequence: TGTGCCACCAGCGGAAATCGACAGGCCTACGAGCAGTACTTC.

This chain connects TRBV11-2 to TRBJ2-3; D remains ambiguous. CDR1 SGHAT and CDR2 FQNNGV come from the germline V gene. This CDR3 has 14 amino acids. The V end was cut by 2 bases, the J end by 1 base, with 7 bases between. CDR3 DNA: TGTGCCAGCAGCTTAAGGTGGCGCACAGATACGCAGTATTTT. Translated: CASSLRWRTDTQYF.

The V call is TRBV27, the J call TRBJ2-5; no clear D gene. Germline-derived CDR1 and CDR2 are MNHEY and SMNVEV (reference sequence). V lost 5 bases and J 0 bases, leaving 10 bases between the germline ends. This CDR3 is built from 14 residues. The CDR3 DNA reads as TGTGCCAGCAGTAAAGGCAGGTACCAAGAGACCCAGTACTTC. Amino acid sequence: CASSKGRYQETQYF.

J is TRBJ2-5 and V is TRBV21-1; the table's D gene call, TRBD1, was not cross checked with the DNA. TRBV21-1 is termed a pseudogene. CDR3 length equals 15 residues. In nucleotides, the CDR3 is TGTGCCAGCACCGCCCGGGACAGGGTACAAGAGACCCAGTACTTC. This gives the protein CASTARDRVQETQYF.

J is TRBJ2-2 and V is TRBV19; no firm D call. This CDR3 has 12 amino acids. The germline V gene has CDR1 LNHDA and CDR2 SQIVND (reference sequence). The V end lost 5 bases, the J end lost 6 bases, and 7 bases lay between the germline ends. CDR3 nucleotide sequence: TGTGCCAGTAGTCTATTCTCCGGGGAGCTGTTTTTT. Its protein product is CASSLFSGELFF. Based on the CDR3 plus reference TRBV19 and TRBJ2-2, the full variable domain is DGGITQSPKYLFRKEGQNVTLSCEQNLNHDAMYWYRQDPGQGLRLIYYSQIVNDFQKGDIAEGYSVSREKKESFPLTVTSAQKNPTAFYLCASSLFSGELFFGEGSRLTVL.

J is TRBJ2-4 and V is TRBV3-1 (or the pseudogene TRBV3-2); the D gene is possibly TRBD1 (7 bases). Germline CDR1 and CDR2: LGHDT and YNNKEL (reference sequence). Deletions cut 4 bases from V and 9 bases from J, with 22 bases between. This CDR3 has 16 amino acids. CDR3 DNA sequence: TGTGCCAGCAGCCCGGACAGGTCGCGGGAAAAAGGCATTCAGTACTTC. Translating it yields CASSPDRSREKGIQYF.

The V and J genes are TRBV14 and TRBJ1-2; no definite D call. The CDR3 sequence is 15 residues long. V dropped 1 base and J dropped 4 bases, with 13 bases sitting between them. Germline V gene lookup returns CDR1 SGHDN and CDR2 FVKESK. The CDR3: CASSQVSAWTYGYTF. In DNA, the CDR3 is TGTGCCAGCAGCCAAGTCTCAGCTTGGACCTATGGCTACACCTTC. Looking up the rest from reference TRBV14 and TRBJ1-2 gives the full variable domain: EAGVTQFPSHSVIEKGQTVTLRCDPISGHDNLYWYRRVMGKEIKFLLHFVKESKQDESGMPNNRFLAERTGGTYSTLKVQPAELEDSGVYFCASSQVSAWTYGYTFGSGTRLTVV.

In this sample, this clone turned up once. The chain has TRBV19 and TRBJ2-2; perhaps TRBD1 as D (5 bases). Germline CDR1 and CDR2: LNHDA and SQIVND (reference sequence). V lost 3 bases, J lost 4 bases, and 12 bases lay in between. CDR3 length: 15 amino acids. The CDR3 bases are TGTGCCAGTAGTATGGGCCAGGGTGCCACCGGGGAGCTGTTTTTT. Translating gives CASSMGQGATGELFF.

This chain connects TRBV7-8 to TRBJ2-3; 10 bases map to TRBD2. Trimming removed 2 bases from V and 1 base from J; junction bases left unmatched: 15. The CDR3 length is 20 residues. Germline CDR1 is SGHVS and CDR2 is FQNEAQ. CDR3 sequence reads: CASSLNPLWASGGRTDTQYF. CDR3 nucleotides: TGTGCCAGCAGCTTAAACCCCCTGTGGGCTAGCGGGGGCCGCACAGATACGCAGTATTTT.

The J gene is TRBJ2-6, the V gene TRBV19; D gene ambiguous. The ends were cut back, 5 bases at V and 0 bases at J, with 14 bases in the middle. This CDR3 has 17 amino acids. Per the germline V gene, CDR1 is LNHDA and CDR2 is SQIVND (reference sequence). The DNA of the CDR3 is TGTGCCAGTAGTCTTCGGAGAACCGACTCTGGGGCCAACGTCCTGACTTTC. Translated, it gives CASSLRRTDSGANVLTF.

The genes are TRBV5-4 and TRBJ2-3, with D uncertain. V gave up 0 bases and J gave up 3 bases, with 8 bases separating them. This CDR3 contains 14 residues. Germline CDR1 SGHNT, CDR2 YYREEE (reference sequence). CDR3 sequence reads: CASSLDVETDTQYF. Here the CDR3 DNA reads TGTGCCAGCAGCTTGGATGTGGAGACAGATACGCAGTATTTT. Complete variable domain (other parts from reference TRBV5-4 and TRBJ2-3): ETGVTQSPTHLIKTRGQQVTLRCSSQSGHNTVSWYQQALGQGPQFIFQYYREEENGRGNFPPRFSGLQFPNYSSELNVNALELDDSALYLCASSLDVETDTQYFGPGTRLTVL.

This chain uses TRBV9 with TRBJ1-1; D is perhaps TRBD1 (6 bases). The CDR3 has 10 amino acids. Per the germline V gene, CDR1 is SGDLS and CDR2 is YYNGEE. The germline V and J ends were trimmed by 7 bases and 13 bases, with 14 bases remaining between them. The CDR3 bases are TGTGCCAGCGGGTGGGGGGGCCTTTTCTTT. Amino acids: CASGWGGLFF.

The chain employs TRBV28 and TRBJ2-2, with D possibly TRBD2 on 6 matching bases. CDR1 is MDHEN, CDR2 SYDVKM, per germline. The CDR3 covers 14 residues. Trimming left V 3 bases short and J 5 bases short, with 10 bases between. CDR3 DNA sequence: TGTGCCAGCAGTTTGGAGGGTTGGACCGGGGAGCTGTTTTTT. Translation: CASSLEGWTGELFF. Drawing the rest from reference TRBV28 and TRBJ2-2, the complete variable domain is DVKVTQSSRYLVKRTGEKVFLECVQDMDHENMFWYRQDPGLGLRLIYFSYDVKMKEKGDIPEGYSVSREKKERFSLILESASTNQTSMYLCASSLEGWTGELFFGEGSRLTVL.